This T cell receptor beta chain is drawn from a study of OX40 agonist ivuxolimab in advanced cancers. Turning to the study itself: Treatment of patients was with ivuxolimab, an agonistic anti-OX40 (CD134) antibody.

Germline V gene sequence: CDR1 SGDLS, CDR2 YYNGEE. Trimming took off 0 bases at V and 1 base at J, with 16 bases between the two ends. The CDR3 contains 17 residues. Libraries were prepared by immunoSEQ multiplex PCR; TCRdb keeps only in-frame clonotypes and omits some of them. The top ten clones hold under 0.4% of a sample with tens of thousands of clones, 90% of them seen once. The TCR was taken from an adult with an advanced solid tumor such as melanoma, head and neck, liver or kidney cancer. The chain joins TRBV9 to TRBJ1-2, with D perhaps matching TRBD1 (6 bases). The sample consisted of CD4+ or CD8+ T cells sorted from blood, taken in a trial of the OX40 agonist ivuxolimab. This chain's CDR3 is CASSVGPGGGFNYGYTF. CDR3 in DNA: TGTGCCAGCAGCGTAGGACCCGGCGGGGGCTTTAACTATGGCTACACCTTC. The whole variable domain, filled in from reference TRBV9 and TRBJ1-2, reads DSGVTQTPKHLITATGQRVTLRCSPRSGDLSVYWYQQSLDQGLQFLIQYYNGEERAKGNILERFSAQQFPDLHSELNLSSLELGDSALYFCASSVGPGGGFNYGYTFGSGTRLTVV.